These T cell receptor beta chains were read from a single sample in a study of CD8+ T cells in alopecia areata. Some clones are missing from TCRdb's copy, which holds only in-frame ones; the method was immunoSEQ multiplex PCR. The data hold more than 150,000 clones, with approximately 50% observed a single time. The sequenced sample was CD8+ T cells sorted from blood, obtained around week 54, from a patient treated with tofacitinib. The receptors shown here come from a human donor with alopecia areata. The CDR3 runs from the conserved cysteine through the conserved F or W. Each record gives: V gene, J gene, CDR3 protein.

>TRBV13|TRBJ1-2
CASSSQGVESYGYTF
>TRBV7-9|TRBJ2-7
CASSLQDLFYEQYF
>TRBV30|TRBJ2-1
CAWSRGAGVDEQFF
>TRBV13|TRBJ1-1
CASSQGENTEAFF
>TRBV13|TRBJ1-2
CASRNLRGRGVYGYTF
>TRBV19|TRBJ2-5
CASSIRGGAATQYF
>TRBV29-1|TRBJ2-7
CSVDMGYEQYF
>TRBV7-2|TRBJ2-3
CASSFLAGADTQYF
>TRBV18|TRBJ2-3
CASSPRRGRGTDTQYF
>TRBV18|TRBJ2-3
CASSPLPNRGGDTQYF
>TRBV7-9|TRBJ2-5
CASSLLGTSGEETQYF
>TRBV4-2|TRBJ1-4
CASTLEGHLNEKLFF
>TRBV6-1|TRBJ1-1
CATTRTGGDTEAFF
>TRBV5-8|TRBJ2-3
CASSLDLSTDTQYF
>TRBV5-6|TRBJ2-7
CASSLGYEQYF
>TRBV5-6|TRBJ2-1
CASRGTLGVGQFF
>TRBV5-6|TRBJ2-6
CASSLGVAGANVLTF
>TRBV23-1|TRBJ2-5
CASPRGGEGRETQYF
>TRBV5-1|TRBJ1-3
CASAHAPSGNTIYF
>TRBV4-2|TRBJ2-1
CASKYTSGGYDNEQFF
>TRBV5-6|TRBJ2-5
CASSSTSGGVVETQYF
>TRBV7-9|TRBJ2-7
CASSPTPGQGPAYEQYF
>TRBV7-8|TRBJ2-4
CASSPTYNIQYF
>TRBV27|TRBJ2-7
CASGQDRREQYF
>TRBV29-1|TRBJ2-7
CSVMTGVSYEQYF
>TRBV29-1|TRBJ1-3
CSVVGTVGNTIYF
>TRBV5-6|TRBJ2-2
CASSLEGQGDTGELFF
>TRBV29-1|TRBJ2-5
CSVDGQGPPQYF
>TRBV19|TRBJ1-6
CATGSPDNSPLHF
>TRBV18|TRBJ2-2
CASSPVDPNTGELFF
>TRBV25-1|TRBJ1-6
CASSDRGHSPLHF
>TRBV10-3|TRBJ2-5
CAIKIGGGAETQYF
>TRBV5-1|TRBJ2-3
CASSLEGISTDTQYF
>TRBV7-9|TRBJ1-2
CASSSLSSGYTF
>TRBV13|TRBJ1-1
CASSPWGREAFF
>TRBV19|TRBJ1-5
CASRTDTNQPQHF
>TRBV29-1|TRBJ1-1
CSVEGQRNTEAFF
>TRBV9|TRBJ2-7
CASSPLDRGYEQYF
>TRBV6-6|TRBJ1-2
CAVSPTQVLYGYTF
>TRBV11-2|TRBJ2-7
CASSFADRGDYEQYF
>TRBV18|TRBJ1-3
CASSPGQLSGNTIYF
>TRBV19|TRBJ2-1
CASSPQGPEQFF
>TRBV19|TRBJ1-1
CASSMDGLRTEAFF
>TRBV18|TRBJ2-5
CASSPGTSGVQETQYF
>TRBV5-1|TRBJ2-1
CASSYLMGNEQFF
>TRBV19|TRBJ1-2
CASSIEGTDSGGYTF
>TRBV10-3|TRBJ2-3
CAISDNSGGTDTQYF
>TRBV13|TRBJ2-7
CASSREHYEQYF
>TRBV29-1|TRBJ2-3
CSAGGLAGALRTDTQYF
>TRBV7-8|TRBJ2-2
CASSFPPRELNTGELFF
>TRBV7-2|TRBJ1-5
CASSLNPAGSNQPQHF
>TRBV9|TRBJ2-5
CASSVGIALGDQETQYF
>TRBV25-1|TRBJ1-2
CASSEWDSYGYTF
>TRBV7-6|TRBJ2-6
CASSPLVISGANVLTF
>TRBV28|TRBJ2-7
CASSTGASEQYF
>TRBV7-2|TRBJ2-1
CASSQGLAGGTEQFF
>TRBV29-1|TRBJ1-2
CSVGEGTGYTF